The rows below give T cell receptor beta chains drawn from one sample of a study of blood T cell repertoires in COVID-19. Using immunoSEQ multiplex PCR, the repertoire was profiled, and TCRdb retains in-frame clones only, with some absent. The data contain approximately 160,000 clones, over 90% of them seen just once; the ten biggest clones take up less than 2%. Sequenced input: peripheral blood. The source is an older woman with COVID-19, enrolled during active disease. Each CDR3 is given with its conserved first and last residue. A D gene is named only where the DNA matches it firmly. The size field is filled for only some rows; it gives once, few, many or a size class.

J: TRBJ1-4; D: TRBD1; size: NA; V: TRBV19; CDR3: CASTGPRGLEKLFF; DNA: TGTGCCAGTACCGGGCCCAGGGGGCTTGAAAAACTGTTTTTT
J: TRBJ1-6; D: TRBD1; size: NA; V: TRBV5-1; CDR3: CASSLRPTGDWGSYRNSPLHF; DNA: TGCGCCAGCAGCTTAAGACCGACAGGGGATTGGGGCTCCTATCGTAATTCACCCCTCCACTTT
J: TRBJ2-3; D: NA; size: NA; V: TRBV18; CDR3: CASSQFSGSSGTDTQYF; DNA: TGTGCCAGCTCTCAATTTTCAGGGTCCTCCGGCACAGATACGCAGTATTTT
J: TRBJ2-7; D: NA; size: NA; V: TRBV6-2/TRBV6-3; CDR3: CASSYRGYEQYF; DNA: TGTGCCAGCAGTTATCGGGGATACGAGCAGTACTTC
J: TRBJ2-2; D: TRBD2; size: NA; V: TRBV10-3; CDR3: CAISDPGLAGSLGTGELFF; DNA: TGTGCCATCAGTGACCCGGGACTAGCGGGGTCTTTAGGCACCGGGGAGCTGTTTTTT
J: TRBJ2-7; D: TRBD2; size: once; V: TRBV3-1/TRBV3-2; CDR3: CASSQGTSGNSYEQYF; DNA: TGTGCCAGCAGCCAAGGGACTAGCGGGAACTCCTACGAGCAGTACTTC
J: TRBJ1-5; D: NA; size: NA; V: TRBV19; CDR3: CASSSQGPQPQHF; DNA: TGTGCCAGTAGTTCTCAGGGGCCTCAGCCCCAGCATTTT
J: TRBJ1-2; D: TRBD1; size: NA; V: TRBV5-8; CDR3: CASRLGGQLYGYTF; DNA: TGTGCCAGCAGGCTTGGGGGACAGCTCTATGGCTACACCTTC
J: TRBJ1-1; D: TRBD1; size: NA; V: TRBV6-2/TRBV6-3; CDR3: CASSYSRVQGDSEAFF; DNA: TGTGCCAGCAGTTACTCTAGGGTTCAGGGGGACTCTGAAGCTTTCTTT
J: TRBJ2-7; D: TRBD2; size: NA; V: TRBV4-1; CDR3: CASSHETSGVYEQYF; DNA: TGCGCCAGCAGCCACGAGACTAGCGGGGTCTACGAGCAGTACTTC
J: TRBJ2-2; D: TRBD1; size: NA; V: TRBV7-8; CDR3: CASSLRTGDTGELFF; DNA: TGTGCCAGCAGCCTCCGGACAGGGGACACCGGGGAGCTGTTTTTT
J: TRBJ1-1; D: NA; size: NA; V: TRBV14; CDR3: CASSRLETGWGGTEAFF; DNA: TGTGCCAGCAGCCGGCTGGAAACAGGATGGGGGGGCACTGAAGCTTTCTTT
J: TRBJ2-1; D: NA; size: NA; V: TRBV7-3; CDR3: CASSLSYYNEQFF; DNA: TGTGCCAGCAGCTTAAGTTACTACAATGAGCAGTTCTTC
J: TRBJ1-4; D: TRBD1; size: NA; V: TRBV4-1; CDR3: CASSLTGWTSFQKLFF; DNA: TGCGCCAGCAGCCTGACAGGGTGGACTTCTTTCCAAAAACTGTTTTTT
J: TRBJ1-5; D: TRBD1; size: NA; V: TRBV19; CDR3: CASSLDRGQPQHF; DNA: TGTGCCAGTAGTCTCGACAGGGGTCAGCCCCAGCATTTT
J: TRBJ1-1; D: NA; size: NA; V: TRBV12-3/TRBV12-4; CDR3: CASSLGQNTEAFF; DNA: TGTGCCAGCAGTTTAGGACAGAACACTGAAGCTTTCTTT
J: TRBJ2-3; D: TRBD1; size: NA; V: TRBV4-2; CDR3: CASSQDRGTGPDTQYF; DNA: TGTGCCAGCAGCCAAGATAGGGGGACAGGACCAGATACGCAGTATTTT
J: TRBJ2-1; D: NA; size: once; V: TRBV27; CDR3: CASSFRGSRNEQFF; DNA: TGTGCCAGCAGCTTCAGGGGATCTAGGAATGAGCAGTTCTTC
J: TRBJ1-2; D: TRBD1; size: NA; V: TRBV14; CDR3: CASSPDRGHYGYTF; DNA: TGTGCCAGCAGCCCGGACAGGGGCCACTATGGCTACACCTTC
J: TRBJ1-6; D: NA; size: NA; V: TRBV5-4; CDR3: CASSLPDSANSPLHF; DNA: TGTGCCAGCAGCTTGCCGGACAGCGCAAATTCACCCCTCCACTTT
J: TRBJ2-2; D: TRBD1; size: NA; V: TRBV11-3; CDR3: CASSSLTGDHNTGELFF; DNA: TGTGCCAGCAGCTCCCTGACAGGGGACCACAACACCGGGGAGCTGTTTTTT
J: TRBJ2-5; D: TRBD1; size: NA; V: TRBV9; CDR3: CASSVGGTGGRETQYF; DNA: TGTGCCAGCAGCGTGGGCGGGACAGGGGGCCGGGAGACCCAGTACTTC
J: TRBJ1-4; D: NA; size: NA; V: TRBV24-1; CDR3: CATSGTNEKLFF; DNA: TGTGCCACCAGCGGGACAAATGAAAAACTGTTTTTT
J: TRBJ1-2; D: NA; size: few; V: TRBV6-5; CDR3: CASSYSFTSRYGYTF; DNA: TGTGCCAGCAGTTACTCGTTTACCTCTCGGTATGGCTACACCTTC
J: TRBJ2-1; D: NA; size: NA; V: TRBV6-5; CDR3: CASSYETVRSYNEQFF; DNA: TGTGCCAGCAGTTACGAGACAGTGAGGTCCTACAATGAGCAGTTCTTC
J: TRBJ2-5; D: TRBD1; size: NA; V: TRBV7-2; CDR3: CASSVDSSGGETQYF; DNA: TGTGCCAGCAGCGTCGACAGTTCAGGGGGAGAGACCCAGTACTTC
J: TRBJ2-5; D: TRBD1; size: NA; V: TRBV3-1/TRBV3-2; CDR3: CASSLERTGKTQYF; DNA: TGTGCCAGCAGCCTAGAAAGGACAGGGAAGACCCAGTACTTC
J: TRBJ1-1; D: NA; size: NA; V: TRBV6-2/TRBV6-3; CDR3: CASSYSARDTEAFF; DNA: TGTGCCAGCAGTTACTCGGCGCGGGACACTGAAGCTTTCTTT
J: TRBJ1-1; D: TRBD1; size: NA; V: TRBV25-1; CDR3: CASSESGQGRTEAFF; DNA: TGTGCCAGCAGTGAATCGGGACAGGGAAGGACTGAAGCTTTCTTT
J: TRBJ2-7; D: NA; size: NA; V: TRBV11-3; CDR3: CASSLAGSSYEQYF; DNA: TGTGCCAGCAGCTTAGCTGGGAGCTCCTACGAGCAGTACTTC
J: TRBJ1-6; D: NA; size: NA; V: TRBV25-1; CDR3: CASVDRKGNSPLHF; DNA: TGTGCCAGCGTCGACAGGAAAGGGAATTCACCCCTCCACTTT
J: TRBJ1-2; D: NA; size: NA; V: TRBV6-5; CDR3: CASRGQSYGYTF; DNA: TGTGCCAGCAGAGGACAGAGCTATGGCTACACCTTC
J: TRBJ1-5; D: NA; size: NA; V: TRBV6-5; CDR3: CASNRASSDQPQHF; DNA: TGTGCCAGCAACAGGGCCTCCAGCGATCAGCCCCAGCATTTT
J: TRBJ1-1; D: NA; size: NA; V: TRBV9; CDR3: CASSPQGTQMPFF; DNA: TGTGCCAGCAGCCCCCAGGGCACCCAAATGCCGTTCTTT
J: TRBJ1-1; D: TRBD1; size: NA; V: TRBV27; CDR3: CASSSPTGGTNTEAFF; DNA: TGTGCCAGCAGTAGCCCGACAGGGGGCACGAACACTGAAGCTTTCTTT
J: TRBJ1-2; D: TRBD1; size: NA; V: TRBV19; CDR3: CASTGQASSNYGYTF; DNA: TGTGCCAGCACGGGACAGGCGAGCTCCAACTATGGCTACACCTTC
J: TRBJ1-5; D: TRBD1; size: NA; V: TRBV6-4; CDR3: CASGHRGYQPQHF; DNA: TGTGCCAGCGGGCACAGGGGGTACCAGCCCCAGCATTTT
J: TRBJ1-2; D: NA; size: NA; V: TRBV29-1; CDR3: CSVDRGDYGYTF; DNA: TGCAGCGTTGACAGGGGTGACTATGGCTACACCTTC
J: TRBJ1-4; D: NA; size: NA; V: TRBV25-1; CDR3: CASSDPATNEKLFF; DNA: TGTGCCAGCAGTGACCCCGCAACTAATGAAAAACTGTTTTTT
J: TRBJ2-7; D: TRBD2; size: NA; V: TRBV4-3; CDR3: CASSQGGSGGYEQYF; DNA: TGCGCCAGCAGCCAGGGGGGTAGCGGGGGATACGAGCAGTACTTC
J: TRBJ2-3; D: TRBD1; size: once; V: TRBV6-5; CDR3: CASKDRLWGQETYF; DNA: TGTGCCAGCAAGGACAGATTGTGGGGACAGGAGACGTATTTT
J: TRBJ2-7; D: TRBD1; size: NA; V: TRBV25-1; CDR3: CASSEWRTGLYEQYF; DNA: TGTGCCAGCAGTGAATGGAGGACAGGTCTCTACGAGCAGTACTTC
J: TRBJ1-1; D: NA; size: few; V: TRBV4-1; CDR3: CASSQESRGMNTEAFF; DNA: TGCGCCAGCAGCCAAGAATCTCGGGGGATGAACACTGAAGCTTTCTTT
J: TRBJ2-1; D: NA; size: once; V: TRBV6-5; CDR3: CASSSYREYNEQFF; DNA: TGTGCCAGCAGTTCCTACAGGGAATACAATGAGCAGTTCTTC
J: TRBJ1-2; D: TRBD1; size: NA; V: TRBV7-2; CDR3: CASSFARTGDNYGYTF; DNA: TGTGCCAGCAGCTTCGCGAGGACAGGTGATAACTATGGCTACACCTTC